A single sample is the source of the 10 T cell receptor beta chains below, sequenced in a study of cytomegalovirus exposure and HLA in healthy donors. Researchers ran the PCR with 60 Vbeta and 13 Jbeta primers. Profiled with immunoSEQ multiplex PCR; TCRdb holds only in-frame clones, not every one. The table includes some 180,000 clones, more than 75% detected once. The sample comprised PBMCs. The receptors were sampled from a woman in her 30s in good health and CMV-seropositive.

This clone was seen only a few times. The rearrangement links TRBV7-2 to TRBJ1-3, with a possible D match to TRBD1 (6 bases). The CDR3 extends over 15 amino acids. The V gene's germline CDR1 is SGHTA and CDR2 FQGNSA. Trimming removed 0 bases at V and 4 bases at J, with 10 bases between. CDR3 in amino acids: CASSLAGGAGNTIYF. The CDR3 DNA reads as TGTGCCAGCAGCTTAGCGGGGGGGGCGGGAAACACCATATATTTT.

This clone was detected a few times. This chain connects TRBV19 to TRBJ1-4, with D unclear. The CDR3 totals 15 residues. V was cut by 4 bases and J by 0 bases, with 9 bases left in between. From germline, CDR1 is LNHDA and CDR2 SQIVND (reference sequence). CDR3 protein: CASSRQVPTNEKLFF. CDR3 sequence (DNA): TGTGCCAGTAGTAGGCAGGTCCCAACTAATGAAAAACTGTTTTTT.

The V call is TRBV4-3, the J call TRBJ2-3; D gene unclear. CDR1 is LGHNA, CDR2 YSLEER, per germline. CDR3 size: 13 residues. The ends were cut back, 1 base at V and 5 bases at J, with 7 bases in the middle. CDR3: CASSQVRKDTQYF. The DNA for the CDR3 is TGCGCCAGCAGCCAAGTCCGTAAAGATACGCAGTATTTT.

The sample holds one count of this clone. CDR3 residues: CATHGSYNSPLHF. CDR3 sequence (DNA): TGCGCCACCCACGGCTCCTATAATTCACCCCTCCACTTT. The rearrangement uses TRBV10-2 and TRBJ1-6; D is unclear. CDR3 length: 13 residues. V gave up 10 bases and J gave up 0 bases, with 7 bases separating them. CDR1 is WSHSY, CDR2 SAAADI, per germline.

The CDR3 coding sequence is TGCGCCAGCAGCCAAGTCGCCTTATCGTCAGGAGGAAACACCATATATTTT. Protein product: CASSQVALSSGGNTIYF. The chain has TRBV4-1 and TRBJ1-3; no clear D gene. CDR3 length: 17 amino acids. Germline CDR1 MGHRA, CDR2 YSYEKL. Trimming stripped 1 base from V and 4 bases from J, with 17 bases between.

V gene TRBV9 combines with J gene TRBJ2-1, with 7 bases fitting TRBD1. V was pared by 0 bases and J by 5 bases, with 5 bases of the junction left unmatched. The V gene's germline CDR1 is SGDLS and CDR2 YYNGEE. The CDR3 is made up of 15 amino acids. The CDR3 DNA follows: TGTGCCAGCAGCGTAGGACAGGGAACCAACAATGAGCAGTTCTTC. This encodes CASSVGQGTNNEQFF.

The DNA of the CDR3 is TGTGCCAGCAGCTTGGCGCGGACTTGGGGTCAGCCCCAGCATTTT. Amino acids: CASSLARTWGQPQHF. This chain uses TRBV5-6 with TRBJ1-5; no clear D. V was clipped by 0 bases and J by 6 bases, with 13 bases between them. Germline V gene data show CDR1 as SGHDT and CDR2 as YYEEEE. The CDR3 has 15 residues.

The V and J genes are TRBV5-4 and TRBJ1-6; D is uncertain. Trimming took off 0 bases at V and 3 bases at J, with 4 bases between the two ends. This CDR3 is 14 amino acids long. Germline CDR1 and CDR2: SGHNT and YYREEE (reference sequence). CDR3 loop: CASSLDSYNSPLHF. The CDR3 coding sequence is TGTGCCAGCAGCTTGGACAGCTATAATTCACCCCTCCACTTT.

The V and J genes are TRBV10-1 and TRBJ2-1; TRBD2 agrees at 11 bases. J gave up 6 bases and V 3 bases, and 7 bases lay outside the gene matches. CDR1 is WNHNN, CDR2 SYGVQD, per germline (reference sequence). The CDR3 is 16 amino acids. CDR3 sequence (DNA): TGCGCCAGCAGTGAAGCCACTAGCGGGGGTGGCAATGAGCAGTTCTTC. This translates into CASSEATSGGGNEQFF.

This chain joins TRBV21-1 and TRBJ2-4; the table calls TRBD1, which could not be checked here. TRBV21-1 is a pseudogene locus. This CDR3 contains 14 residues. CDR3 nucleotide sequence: TGTGCCAGCAGCACCCGACAGGGGGCATCCCCCGGGTACTTC. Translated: CASSTRQGASPGYF.